A single sample is the source of the 14 T cell receptor beta chains below, sequenced in a study of cytotoxic CD8 clonotypes in ibrutinib-treated CLL. TCRdb's table, derived via immunoSEQ multiplex PCR, lists solely in-frame clones and lacks some. This repertoire shows some 81,000 clones, roughly 77% found once; its top ten account for around 5%. Sample: PBMCs, taken after 12 months of ibrutinib treatment. Every receptor here comes from a human donor with chronic lymphocytic leukemia.

V gene TRBV2 combines with J gene TRBJ2-3; 13 bases fit TRBD2. V shed 8 bases and J 6 bases; nucleotides not matched to a gene: 5. This CDR3 is built from 14 residues. Germline CDR1 and CDR2: SNHLY and FYNNEI. CDR3 nucleotide sequence: TGTGCCAGCCTACTAGCGGGGGGGCCGGATACGCAGTATTTT. Its translation is CASLLAGGPDTQYF.

This sequence joins TRBV28 and TRBJ2-7; weak D call: TRBD2 (6 bases). Germline V gene sequence: CDR1 MDHEN, CDR2 SYDVKM. V dropped 2 bases and J dropped 6 bases, with 11 bases sitting between them. The CDR3 is made up of 13 amino acids. The CDR3 is CASSLGGGSEQYF. CDR3 in DNA: TGTGCCAGCAGTTTAGGGGGAGGATCCGAGCAGTACTTC.

The J gene is TRBJ1-2, the V gene TRBV14; D ambiguous. The germline V gene has CDR1 SGHDN and CDR2 FVKESK. V was clipped by 3 bases and J by 0 bases, with 2 bases between them. The CDR3 contains 12 residues. The CDR3, as DNA: TGTGCCAGCAGCCAGGCTAACTATGGCTACACCTTC. Amino acids: CASSQANYGYTF.

The chain uses TRBV28 and TRBJ1-1; possibly TRBD1 for D (5 bases). The V end lost 4 bases, the J end lost 1 base, and 10 bases lay between the germline ends. This CDR3 spans 14 amino acids. Germline V gives CDR1 MDHEN, CDR2 SYDVKM. The DNA for the CDR3 is TGTGCCAGCAGTTCCAGCGGACAGAACACTGAAGCTTTCTTT. Translation: CASSSSGQNTEAFF.

This CDR3 reads CASSLPPTDTQYF. As DNA, the CDR3 is TGCGCCAGCAGCTTGCCCCCCACAGATACGCAGTATTTT. V is TRBV5-1 and J is TRBJ2-3; unclear D gene. CDR3 length equals 13 residues. V was trimmed by 1 base and J by 2 bases, leaving 5 bases between them. Germline CDR1 SGHRS, CDR2 YFSETQ.

This chain connects TRBV27 to TRBJ2-7, with 9 nucleotides matching TRBD2. Unmatched junction bases numbered 9, after V lost 5 bases and J lost 7 bases. The CDR3 runs 14 residues. Germline V gives CDR1 MNHEY, CDR2 SMNVEV (reference sequence). The CDR3 nucleotides are TGTGCCAGCAGTCCTAGCGGGACCTGGGGGGAGCAGTACTTC. Protein sequence: CASSPSGTWGEQYF.

The chain recombines TRBV6-5 with TRBJ1-2; TRBD1 aligns across 10 bases. CDR3 length equals 14 residues. The germline V gene has CDR1 MNHEY and CDR2 SVGAGI. The J segment lost 4 bases and the V segment lost 8 bases, leaving 7 bases of the junction unmatched. As DNA, the CDR3 is TGTGCCAGCCGAGGGACAGGGGAGGGCTATGGCTACACCTTC. It is translated as CASRGTGEGYGYTF.

The chain carries TRBV6-6 and TRBJ2-7; D might be TRBD1 (5 bases). The CDR3 is made up of 14 amino acids. CDR1 MNHNY and CDR2 SVGAGI come from the germline V gene (reference sequence). Trimming stripped 0 bases from V and 3 bases from J, with 9 bases between. The CDR3 DNA is TGTGCCAGCAGTTACTCGACAGACGGCTACGAGCAGTACTTC. It yields the protein CASSYSTDGYEQYF.

The chain combines TRBV10-3 with TRBJ2-7, with 11 bases lining up with TRBD1. The CDR3 length is 15 residues. The J segment lost 1 base and the V segment lost 7 bases, leaving 6 bases of the junction unmatched. Germline CDR1 is ENHRY and CDR2 is SYGVKD. The CDR3 coding sequence is TGTGCCATCACCTGGGGACAGGGGGAATCCTACGAGCAGTACTTC. As protein: CAITWGQGESYEQYF.

V usage is TRBV4-3 and J usage is TRBJ1-3; unclear D gene. V lost 0 bases, J lost 0 bases, and 6 bases lay in between. CDR1 LGHNA and CDR2 YSLEER come from the germline V gene. The CDR3 has 15 residues. The CDR3 coding sequence is TGCGCCAGCAGCCAAGACAGTAGCTCTGGAAACACCATATATTTT. Translation: CASSQDSSSGNTIYF.

The chain carries TRBV7-8 and TRBJ2-7; 7 nucleotides agree with TRBD2. CDR3 size: 12 residues. The germline CDR1 and CDR2 sequences are SGHVS and FQNEAQ. The V segment lost 5 bases and the J segment 6 bases; nucleotides outside the gene matches: 4. CDR3 loop: CASSTREGEQYF. The CDR3 DNA sequence: TGTGCCAGCAGCACTAGGGAGGGCGAGCAGTACTTC.

V and J are TRBV5-5 and TRBJ1-5; D gene unclear. Trimming shortened V by 0 bases and J by 9 bases, and 10 bases separated the two germline ends. This CDR3 region has 13 residues. Germline lookup yields CDR1 SGHKS and CDR2 YYEKEE (reference sequence). The CDR3 reads CASSLGALSPQHF. CDR3 DNA: TGTGCCAGCAGCTTGGGCGCGCTGTCGCCCCAGCATTTT. Complete variable domain (other parts from reference TRBV5-5 and TRBJ1-5): DAGVTQSPTHLIKTRGQQVTLRCSPISGHKSVSWYQQVLGQGPQFIFQYYEKEERGRGNFPDRFSARQFPNYSSELNVNALLLGDSALYLCASSLGALSPQHFGDGTRLSIL.

As regards this clone: Other DNA sequences in the sample encode the same CDR3. The J gene is TRBJ2-5, the V gene TRBV30, with D hard to call. The CDR3 contains 10 residues. The germline V gene has CDR1 GTSNPN and CDR2 SVGIG (reference sequence). Trimming stripped 5 bases from V and 2 bases from J, with 3 bases between. CDR3 DNA sequence: TGTGCCTGGTCACAAGAGACCCAGTACTTC. The encoded protein is CAWSQETQYF. The variable domain in full, with the rest retrieved from reference TRBV30 and TRBJ2-5, is SQTIHQWPATLVQPVGSPLSLECTVEGTSNPNLYWYRQAAGRGLQLLFYSVGIGQISSEVPQNLSASRPQDRQFILSSKKLLLSDSGFYLCAWSQETQYFGPGTRLLVL.

The chain joins TRBV10-3 to TRBJ2-1; TRBD2 aligns across 7 bases. The CDR3 is made up of 16 amino acids. The germline V gene encodes CDR1 ENHRY and CDR2 SYGVKD. V lost 0 bases to trimming and J lost 9 bases; unmatched junction nucleotides: 11. Here the CDR3 reads CAISESGAGRKGEQFF. The CDR3 nucleotides read TGTGCCATCAGTGAGTCTGGAGCGGGGCGGAAGGGTGAGCAGTTCTTC.